A selection of T cell receptor beta chains follows, all from one sample in a study of T cell responses to AZD1222 COVID-19 vaccine. TCRdb's table, derived via immunoSEQ multiplex PCR, lists solely in-frame clones and lacks some. The table lists 60,000 to 70,000 clones, roughly 80% of them singletons. This specimen was peripheral blood, taken on day 0 of AZD1222 vaccination. Every receptor here comes from an adult in good health. Both conserved end residues are part of each CDR3. D genes are given only for firm matches. Clone size is not always given. Where it is, it says once, few, many or a class for expanded clones.

v_gene	abundance	d_gene	j_gene	CDR3aa	CDR3nt
TRBV3-1/TRBV3-2	NA	NA	TRBJ2-3	CASSPQRRDTQYF	TGTGCCAGCAGCCCCCAAAGGCGGGATACGCAGTATTTT
TRBV27	NA	NA	TRBJ1-6	CASSGWAGVDNSPLHF	TGTGCCAGCAGCGGGTGGGCGGGGGTGGATAATTCACCCCTCCACTTT
TRBV6-2/TRBV6-3	NA	NA	TRBJ2-5	CASSSTRETQYF	TGTGCCAGCAGTTCCACGAGGGAGACCCAGTACTTC
TRBV9	NA	NA	TRBJ1-2	CASSEETGKYGYTF	TGTGCCAGCAGCGAAGAAACAGGGAAGTATGGCTACACCTTC
TRBV25-1	once	NA	TRBJ2-3	CASSARLGTETQDTQYF	TGTGCCAGCAGTGCCCGACTGGGTACAGAGACACAAGATACGCAGTATTTT
TRBV4-1	NA	NA	TRBJ1-5	CASSHPEGFSANQPQHF	TGCGCCAGCAGCCATCCTGAGGGGTTTTCCGCCAATCAGCCCCAGCATTTT
TRBV5-5	NA	NA	TRBJ2-7	CASSHLYEQYF	TGTGCCAGCAGCCACCTCTACGAGCAGTACTTC
TRBV21-1	NA	NA	TRBJ1-5	CASSKSAQGEPQGNQPQHF	TGTGCCAGCAGCAAGTCGGCACAGGGGGAACCCCAGGGGAATCAGCCCCAGCATTTT
TRBV4-3	NA	TRBD1	TRBJ1-6	CASSLRTGEAYNSPLHF	TGCGCCAGCAGCCTCCGGACAGGGGAGGCCTATAATTCACCCCTCCACTTT
TRBV5-4	NA	NA	TRBJ1-2	CASIPAGGAYGYTF	TGTGCCAGCATCCCTGCTGGGGGTGCCTATGGCTACACCTTC
TRBV9	NA	TRBD1	TRBJ2-2	CASSVPRDRVATGELFF	TGTGCCAGCAGTGTCCCCCGGGACAGGGTAGCCACCGGGGAGCTGTTTTTT
TRBV9	few	TRBD1	TRBJ1-4	CASSPSLGTAEKLFF	TGTGCCAGCAGCCCATCCCTCGGGACAGCCGAAAAACTGTTTTTT
TRBV5-5	few	NA	TRBJ1-4	CASSPIGTAEKLFF	TGTGCCAGCAGCCCGATCGGGACGGCTGAAAAACTGTTTTTT
TRBV12-3/TRBV12-4	NA	NA	TRBJ1-2	CASSSLGGYGYTF	TGTGCCAGCAGTTCCCTAGGGGGATATGGCTACACCTTC
TRBV10-3	NA	NA	TRBJ1-4	CAISESGSTNEKLFF	TGTGCCATCAGTGAGTCGGGCAGCACTAATGAAAAACTGTTTTTT
TRBV15	NA	TRBD2	TRBJ2-7	CATSRVSGGPSSYEQYF	TGTGCCACCAGCAGAGTTAGCGGGGGGCCGAGCTCCTACGAGCAGTACTTC
TRBV2	NA	NA	TRBJ2-2	CASSGGMVNTGELFF	TGTGCCAGCAGTGGGGGGATGGTGAACACCGGGGAGCTGTTTTTT
TRBV27	NA	NA	TRBJ1-1	CASSLAGYGTEAFF	TGTGCCAGCAGTTTAGCCGGGTATGGCACTGAAGCTTTCTTT
TRBV19	NA	NA	TRBJ1-4	CASSIIGTIKLFF	TGTGCCAGTAGTATAATTGGGACGATTAAACTGTTTTTT
TRBV19	NA	NA	TRBJ2-7	CASSTGAGEYEQYF	TGTGCCAGTAGTACGGGGGCAGGGGAATACGAGCAGTACTTC
TRBV6-5	NA	NA	TRBJ2-2	CASRQSPAEGELFF	TGTGCCAGCAGGCAAAGTCCGGCGGAAGGGGAGCTGTTTTTT
TRBV3-1/TRBV3-2	once	TRBD2	TRBJ2-5	CASSQVVGGFAQETQYF	TGTGCCAGCAGCCAAGTGGTGGGGGGGTTTGCCCAAGAGACCCAGTACTTC
TRBV4-2	NA	TRBD1	TRBJ1-2	CASSQDPGQDYGYTF	TGTGCCAGCAGCCAAGACCCGGGACAGGACTATGGCTACACCTTC
TRBV30	NA	NA	TRBJ2-2	CAWSVWGNTGELFF	TGTGCCTGGAGTGTCTGGGGGAACACCGGGGAGCTGTTTTTT
TRBV5-6	NA	NA	TRBJ2-7	CASSYLQGSEQYF	TGTGCCAGCAGCTACCTACAGGGATCCGAGCAGTACTTC
TRBV6-5	NA	NA	TRBJ1-6	CASSYGDEYSPLHF	TGTGCCAGCAGTTACGGTGATGAGTACTCACCCCTCCACTTT
TRBV7-8	NA	TRBD2	TRBJ2-3	CASSAGLGVGDTQYF	TGTGCCAGCAGCGCGGGACTAGGAGTTGGCGATACGCAGTATTTT
TRBV9	NA	NA	TRBJ1-6	CASSVEGRTNSPLHF	TGTGCCAGCAGCGTAGAGGGGAGGACCAATTCACCCCTCCACTTT
TRBV3-1/TRBV3-2	NA	NA	TRBJ2-1	CASSQDPAGGSYNEQFF	TGTGCCAGCAGCCAAGATCCGGCCGGGGGATCCTACAATGAGCAGTTCTTC
TRBV11-1	once	TRBD1	TRBJ1-2	CASSANPGDRGRSYTF	TGTGCCAGCAGCGCGAATCCCGGGGACAGGGGTAGGAGCTACACCTTC
TRBV20-1	NA	NA	TRBJ1-2	CSAGAGYTF	TGCAGTGCTGGGGCCGGCTACACCTTC
TRBV9	NA	NA	TRBJ1-2	CASSVGGGTGDGYTF	TGTGCCAGCAGCGTAGGGGGAGGGACGGGTGATGGCTACACCTTC
TRBV6-1	NA	NA	TRBJ2-7	CASSEEGWSYEQYF	TGTGCCAGCAGTGAAGAAGGGTGGTCCTACGAGCAGTACTTC
TRBV18	NA	TRBD1	TRBJ1-2	CASSPFPDREGYTF	TGTGCCAGCTCACCTTTCCCGGACAGGGAAGGCTACACCTTC
TRBV4-3	few	NA	TRBJ1-1	CASSLFSGNTEAFF	TGCGCCAGCAGCCTCTTTAGTGGGAACACTGAAGCTTTCTTT
TRBV14	NA	TRBD1	TRBJ1-6	CASSPGTGVNSPLHF	TGTGCCAGCAGCCCGGGGACAGGGGTTAATTCACCCCTCCACTTT
TRBV24-1	NA	NA	TRBJ2-3	CATSRREGTDTQYF	TGTGCCACCAGCAGGCGCGAAGGGACAGATACGCAGTATTTT
TRBV19	NA	NA	TRBJ2-6	CASRPDSLFSGANVLTF	TGTGCCAGTAGACCTGACAGCTTATTCTCTGGGGCCAACGTCCTGACTTTC
TRBV6-5	NA	TRBD1	TRBJ2-7	CASSYSRGLSYEQYF	TGTGCCAGCAGTTACTCGAGGGGGCTCTCCTACGAGCAGTACTTC
TRBV6-5	NA	NA	TRBJ1-6	CASSYPDNSPLHF	TGTGCCAGCAGTTACCCGGATAATTCACCCCTCCACTTT
TRBV14	NA	NA	TRBJ2-1	CASSQTGQGNEQFF	TGTGCCAGCAGCCAAACCGGGCAAGGGAATGAGCAGTTCTTC
TRBV11-1	NA	TRBD2	TRBJ2-1	CASSLFPGLANNEQFF	TGTGCCAGCAGCTTATTCCCGGGACTAGCGAACAATGAGCAGTTCTTC
TRBV3-1/TRBV3-2	NA	NA	TRBJ1-4	CASSQAVGTNEKLFF	TGTGCCAGCAGCCAGGCTGTGGGAACTAATGAAAAACTGTTTTTT
TRBV2	NA	NA	TRBJ1-1	CATQGGGRTEAFF	TGTGCCACCCAGGGTGGGGGGCGGACTGAAGCTTTCTTT
TRBV9	NA	NA	TRBJ1-4	CASSVGGGETEKLFF	TGTGCCAGCAGCGTAGGTGGGGGGGAAACAGAAAAACTGTTTTTT
TRBV12-3/TRBV12-4	NA	NA	TRBJ1-6	CASSLSLNSPLHF	TGTGCCAGCAGTTTATCCCTTAATTCACCCCTCCACTTT
TRBV7-9	NA	NA	TRBJ2-5	CASSYRVLETQYF	TGTGCCAGCAGCTACAGGGTTTTGGAGACCCAGTACTTC
TRBV2	NA	NA	TRBJ2-3	CASSEVGVERYF	TGTGCCAGCAGTGAGGTGGGGGTTGAGCGGTATTTT
TRBV27	NA	NA	TRBJ1-2	CASHLVGGSYGYTF	TGTGCCAGCCACCTGGTCGGGGGATCATATGGCTACACCTTC
TRBV5-1	NA	TRBD2	TRBJ2-1	CASSLAASGGYNEQFF	TGCGCCAGCAGCTTGGCGGCTAGCGGGGGCTACAATGAGCAGTTCTTC
TRBV18	NA	TRBD1	TRBJ2-1	CASSPRTGDIGEQFF	TGTGCCAGCTCACCAAGGACAGGGGACATCGGTGAGCAGTTCTTC
TRBV2	NA	NA	TRBJ2-5	CASTPGEGETQYF	TGTGCCAGCACCCCGGGAGAGGGAGAGACCCAGTACTTC
TRBV10-2	NA	TRBD2	TRBJ2-5	CASSAHTSGGAGGETQYF	TGCGCCAGCAGCGCCCACACTAGCGGGGGGGCCGGAGGGGAGACCCAGTACTTC
TRBV7-2	NA	TRBD1	TRBJ2-1	CASSIDRDYNEQFF	TGTGCCAGCAGCATTGACAGGGACTACAATGAGCAGTTCTTC
TRBV5-1	NA	TRBD1	TRBJ1-1	CASSQQTGSTEAFF	TGCGCCAGCAGTCAACAGACAGGGAGCACTGAAGCTTTCTTT
TRBV6-5	few	NA	TRBJ1-4	CASRVQGNEKLFF	TGTGCCAGCAGGGTTCAGGGTAACGAAAAACTGTTTTTT
TRBV19	NA	NA	TRBJ1-1	CASSTLGSEAFF	TGTGCCAGTAGTACCCTAGGCTCTGAAGCTTTCTTT